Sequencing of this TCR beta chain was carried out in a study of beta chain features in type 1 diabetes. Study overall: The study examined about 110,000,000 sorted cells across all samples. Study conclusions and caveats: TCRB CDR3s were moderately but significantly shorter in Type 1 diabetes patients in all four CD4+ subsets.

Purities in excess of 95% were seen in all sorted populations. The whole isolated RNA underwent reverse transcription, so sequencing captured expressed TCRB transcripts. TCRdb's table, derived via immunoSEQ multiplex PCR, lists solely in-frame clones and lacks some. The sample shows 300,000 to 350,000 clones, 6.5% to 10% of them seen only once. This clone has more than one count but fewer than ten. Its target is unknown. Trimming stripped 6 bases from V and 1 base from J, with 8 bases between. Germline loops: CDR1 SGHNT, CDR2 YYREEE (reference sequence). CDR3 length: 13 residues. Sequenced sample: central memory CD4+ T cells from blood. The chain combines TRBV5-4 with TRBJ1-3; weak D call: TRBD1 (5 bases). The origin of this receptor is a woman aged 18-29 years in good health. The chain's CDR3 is CASTWTSGNTIYF. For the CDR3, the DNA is TGTGCCAGCACCTGGACATCTGGAAACACCATATATTTT.